This entry lists 14 T cell receptor beta chains sequenced from one sample in a study of blood T cells in healthy people across ages. A second PCR of 7 to 11 cycles used a sample-barcoded 5' primer and a J-beta primer mix. TCRdb ran MiXCR on the 5' RACE reads and lists one entry per CDR3 protein. This sample has some 760,000 distinct CDR3 sequences, with approximately 25% found just once. These records were also assigned to another study, of T cells of mothers and their children.

Sequenced material: blood. The receptors come from a boy between 10 and 17 years old in good health.

The table lists this clonotype with many counts. V is TRBV3-1 and J is TRBJ2-5, with D perhaps assigned TRBD1 or TRBD2 (5 bases each). This CDR3 region has 14 residues. Germline CDR1 is LGHDT and CDR2 is YNNKEL (reference sequence). V was cut by 4 bases and J by 2 bases, with 11 bases left in between. The CDR3 nucleotides are TGTGCCAGCAGCCCAGGGACCCTACAAGAGACCCAGTACTTC. This encodes CASSPGTLQETQYF.

V usage is TRBV7-9 and J usage is TRBJ2-3; TRBD1 is a possible D gene (5 bases). The CDR3 totals 16 residues. V was trimmed by 5 bases and J by 2 bases, leaving 17 bases between them. CDR1 SEHNR and CDR2 FQNEAQ come from the germline V gene (reference sequence). The CDR3 sequence is CASSTQPQVVTDTQYF. For the CDR3, the DNA is TGTGCCAGCAGCACCCAGCCACAGGTTGTCACAGATACGCAGTATTTT.

The chain carries TRBV10-3 and TRBJ2-7, with 7 nucleotides matching TRBD1. The trim removed 2 bases at V and 5 bases at J, leaving 3 bases unmatched. The germline V gene encodes CDR1 ENHRY and CDR2 SYGVKD. The CDR3 runs to 13 residues. This chain's CDR3 is CAISETGAHEQYF. For the CDR3, the DNA is TGTGCCATCAGTGAGACAGGGGCTCACGAGCAGTACTTC.

This clonotype has only a few counts. This chain uses TRBV28 with TRBJ2-3; maybe TRBD1 (6 bases). V gave up 2 bases and J gave up 0 bases, with 12 bases separating them. CDR1 and CDR2 from the germline V gene are MDHEN and SYDVKM. This CDR3 region has 16 residues. Written as DNA, the CDR3 is TGTGCCAGCAGTTTACCGACAGGACAGAGCACAGATACGCAGTATTTT. Encoded protein: CASSLPTGQSTDTQYF.

The rearrangement links TRBV15 to TRBJ2-5, with D tentatively TRBD2 (6 bases). This CDR3 has 17 residues. Germline CDR1 reads LNHNV; CDR2 reads YYDKDF (reference sequence). The V end lost 1 base, the J end lost 5 bases, and 20 bases lay between the germline ends. CDR3 in amino acids: CATSRGGFGGFRETQYF. In DNA form, the CDR3 reads TGTGCCACCAGCAGAGGGGGGTTCGGGGGTTTTCGGGAGACCCAGTACTTC.

This sequence joins TRBV28 and TRBJ1-5; TRBD1 matches 9 bases. Losses at the gene ends were 4 bases for V and 6 bases for J; bases not matched to a gene: 7. The CDR3 consists of 15 residues. CDR1 is MDHEN and CDR2 is SYDVKM in the germline V gene. This CDR3 reads CASSWGQGQVQPQHF. The CDR3 bases are TGTGCCAGCAGTTGGGGACAGGGCCAGGTTCAGCCCCAGCATTTT.

This clonotype was found a few times. The chain couples TRBV7-9 to TRBJ2-5; 11 nucleotides line up with TRBD2. Matching the DNA end better, TRBJ2-1 makes the J call doubtful. The CDR3 has 18 amino acids. From germline, CDR1 is SEHNR and CDR2 FQNEAQ (reference sequence). The CDR3 is CASSPGGSGRAPYNEQFF. The DNA for the CDR3 is TGTGCCAGCAGCCCTGGGGGTAGCGGGAGGGCCCCCTACAATGAGCAGTTCTTC.

This clonotype has more than one count but fewer than ten. The rearrangement links TRBV28 to TRBJ2-5; TRBD1 might be the D (5 bases). V lost 5 bases to trimming and J lost 5 bases, with 18 bases between them. The CDR3 covers 15 residues. Germline assignment: CDR1 MDHEN and CDR2 SYDVKM. Written as DNA, the CDR3 is TGTGCCAGCAGTGACGCCCGGCAGGGTCGGGAGACCCAGTACTTC. Translating it yields CASSDARQGRETQYF.

The rearrangement links TRBV28 to TRBJ2-5; D is ambiguous. The CDR3 is made up of 13 amino acids. Between the trimmed V and J ends, which lost 3 bases and 3 bases, there was a span of 8 bases. Germline V gene data show CDR1 as MDHEN and CDR2 as SYDVKM. The CDR3 reads CASSFRDKETQYF. CDR3 nucleotide sequence: TGTGCCAGCAGTTTCCGCGACAAAGAGACCCAGTACTTC.

This clonotype was recorded many times. This chain links TRBV10-3 with TRBJ2-5, with a tentative D call TRBD1 (5 bases). The CDR3 extends over 15 amino acids. CDR1 is ENHRY, CDR2 SYGVKD, per germline. With 1 base removed from V and 3 bases from J, the gap between germline ends came to 12 bases. In nucleotides, the CDR3 is TGTGCCATCAGTGAGTTCCTGGACACCGAAGAGACCCAGTACTTC. This encodes CAISEFLDTEETQYF.

This clonotype was recorded a few times. The chain couples TRBV6-6 to TRBJ2-1; D uncertain. Germline values: CDR1 MNHNY, CDR2 SVGAGI (reference sequence). V was clipped by 6 bases and J by 4 bases, with 7 bases between them. The CDR3 totals 12 residues. The CDR3: CASRSGYNEQFF. CDR3 DNA: TGTGCCAGCAGATCCGGATACAATGAGCAGTTCTTC.

The V call is TRBV28, the J call TRBJ1-1, with 7 bases aligning to TRBD1. CDR3 size: 13 residues. V shed 6 bases and J 7 bases; nucleotides not matched to a gene: 8. Germline V gene data show CDR1 as MDHEN and CDR2 as SYDVKM. CDR3 sequence: CASRGRGTVEAFF. The CDR3 DNA sequence: TGTGCCAGCAGAGGACGTGGGACAGTTGAAGCTTTCTTT.

The chain is built from TRBV24-1 and TRBJ1-2; D might be TRBD1 (6 bases). Deletions cut 4 bases from V and 2 bases from J, with 10 bases between. This CDR3 has 14 amino acids. From germline, CDR1 is KGHDR and CDR2 SFDVKD. CDR3 region: CATSDPDRNYGYTF. Here the CDR3 DNA reads TGTGCCACCAGTGACCCCGACAGGAACTATGGCTACACCTTC.

This chain links TRBV6-5 with TRBJ2-7; 7 bases fit TRBD2. CDR3 size: 14 residues. V gave up 5 bases and J gave up 3 bases; unmatched junction bases: 7. Germline CDR1 is MNHEY and CDR2 is SVGAGI. The CDR3 reads CASSRGRRGYEQYF. The CDR3 nucleotides are TGTGCCAGCAGTCGCGGGAGACGGGGCTACGAGCAGTACTTC.